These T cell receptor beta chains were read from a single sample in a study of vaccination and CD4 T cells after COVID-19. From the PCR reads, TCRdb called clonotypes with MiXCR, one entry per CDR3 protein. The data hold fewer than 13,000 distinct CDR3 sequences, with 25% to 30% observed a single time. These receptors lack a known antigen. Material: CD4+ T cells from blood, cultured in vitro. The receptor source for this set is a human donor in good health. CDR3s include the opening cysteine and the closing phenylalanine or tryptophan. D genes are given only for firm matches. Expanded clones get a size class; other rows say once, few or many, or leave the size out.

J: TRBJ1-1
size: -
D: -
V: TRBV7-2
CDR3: CASSSNALEAFF
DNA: TGTGCCAGCAGCTCCAACGCCTTAGAAGCTTTCTTT

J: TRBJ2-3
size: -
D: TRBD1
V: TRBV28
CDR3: CASSLEGQGTTDTQYF
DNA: TGTGCCAGCAGTTTAGAAGGACAGGGGACGACAGATACGCAGTATTTT

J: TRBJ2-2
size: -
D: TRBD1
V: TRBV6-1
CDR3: CASSEFGLGTGGPGELFF
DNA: TGTGCCAGCAGTGAATTTGGTTTGGGGACAGGGGGCCCCGGGGAGCTGTTTTTT

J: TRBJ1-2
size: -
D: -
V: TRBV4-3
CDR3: CASSQDSGFEANYGYTF
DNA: TGCGCCAGCAGCCAAGATTCAGGTTTTGAAGCTAACTATGGCTACACCTTC

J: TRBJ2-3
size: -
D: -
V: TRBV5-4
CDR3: CASSLAALDTQYF
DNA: TGTGCCAGCAGCTTGGCGGCGTTAGATACGCAGTATTTT

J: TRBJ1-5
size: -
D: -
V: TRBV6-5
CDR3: CASSYSVVRAANQPQHF
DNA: TGTGCCAGCAGTTACTCCGTAGTCAGGGCCGCAAATCAGCCCCAGCATTTT

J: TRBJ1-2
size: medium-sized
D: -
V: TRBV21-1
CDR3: CASSKVDRAGYGYTF
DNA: TGTGCCAGCAGCAAAGTAGACAGGGCGGGCTATGGCTACACCTTC

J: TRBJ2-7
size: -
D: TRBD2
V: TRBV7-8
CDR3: CASSLAIVAGVPYEQYF
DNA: TGTGCCAGCAGCTTAGCGATAGTAGCGGGAGTACCCTACGAGCAGTACTTC

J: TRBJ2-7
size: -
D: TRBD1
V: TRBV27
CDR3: CASSSTGTGPSEQYF
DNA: TGTGCCAGCAGTTCTACCGGGACAGGACCATCCGAGCAGTACTTC

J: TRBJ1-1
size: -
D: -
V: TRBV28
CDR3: CASSLRSTGLYTEAFF
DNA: TGTGCCAGCAGTTTAAGGTCGACAGGACTTTACACTGAAGCTTTCTTT

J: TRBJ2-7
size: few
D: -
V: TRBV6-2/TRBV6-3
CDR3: CASSPRVRPTVTYEQYF
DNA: TGTGCCAGCAGTCCCCGAGTGAGGCCGACCGTTACCTACGAGCAGTACTTC

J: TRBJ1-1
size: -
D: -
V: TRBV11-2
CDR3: CASSLEGVGTEAFF
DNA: TGTGCCAGCAGCTTAGAGGGGGTAGGCACTGAAGCTTTCTTT

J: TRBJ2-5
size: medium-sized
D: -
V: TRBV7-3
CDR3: CASSPTGLQETQYF
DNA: TGTGCCAGCAGCCCTACAGGGCTCCAAGAGACCCAGTACTTC

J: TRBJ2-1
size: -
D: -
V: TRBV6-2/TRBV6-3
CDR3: CASSYAAYPYNEQFF
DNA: TGTGCCAGCAGTTATGCGGCATACCCCTACAATGAGCAGTTCTTC

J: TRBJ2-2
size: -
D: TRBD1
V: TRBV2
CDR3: CASSDRLQLAGTGIPNTGELFF
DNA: TGTGCCAGCAGTGACCGCCTACAGCTCGCCGGGACAGGGATTCCGAACACCGGGGAGCTGTTTTTT

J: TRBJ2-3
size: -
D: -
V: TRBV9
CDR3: CASSVHSSDTQYF
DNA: TGTGCCAGCAGCGTTCACAGTAGCGATACGCAGTATTTT

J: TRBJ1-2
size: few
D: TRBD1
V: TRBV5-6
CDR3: CASSLRDRGHYGYTF
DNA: TGTGCCAGCAGCTTGCGGGACAGGGGGCATTATGGCTACACCTTC

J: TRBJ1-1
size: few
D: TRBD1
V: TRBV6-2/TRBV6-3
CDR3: CASIGVQGYTEAFF
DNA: TGTGCCAGCATTGGGGTACAGGGGTACACTGAAGCTTTCTTT

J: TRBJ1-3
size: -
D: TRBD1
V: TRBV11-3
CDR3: CASSPGQGPGNTIYF
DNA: TGTGCCAGCAGTCCAGGACAGGGACCTGGAAACACCATATATTTT

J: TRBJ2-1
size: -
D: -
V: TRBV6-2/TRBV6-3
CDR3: CASSYSGPPRGQFF
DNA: TGTGCCAGCAGTTACTCAGGGCCCCCTCGTGGGCAGTTCTTC

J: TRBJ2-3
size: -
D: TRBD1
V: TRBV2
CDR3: CASSDRTGGDTQYF
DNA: TGTGCCAGCAGTGACCGGACAGGGGGAGATACGCAGTATTTT

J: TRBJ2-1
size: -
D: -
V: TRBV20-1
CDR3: CSPRGNEQFF
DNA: TGCAGCCCGAGGGGCAATGAGCAGTTCTTC

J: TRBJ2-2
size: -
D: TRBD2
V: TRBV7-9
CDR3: CASSPTGGTSTGELFF
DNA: TGTGCCAGCAGCCCTACGGGGGGAACTAGCACCGGGGAGCTGTTTTTT

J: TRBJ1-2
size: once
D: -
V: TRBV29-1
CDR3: CSVEDQGSGYTF
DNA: TGCAGCGTTGAAGATCAGGGTTCGGGCTACACCTTC

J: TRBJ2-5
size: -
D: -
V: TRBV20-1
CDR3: CSAWNGNQETQYF
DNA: TGCAGTGCCTGGAACGGGAACCAAGAGACCCAGTACTTC

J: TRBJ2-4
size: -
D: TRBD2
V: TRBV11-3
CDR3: CASSPGGRGANIQYF
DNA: TGTGCCAGCAGCCCGGGGGGGCGCGGTGCAAACATTCAGTACTTC

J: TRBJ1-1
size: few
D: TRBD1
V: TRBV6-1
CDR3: CASSELGGEMNTEAFF
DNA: TGTGCCAGCAGCGAATTAGGGGGCGAAATGAACACTGAAGCTTTCTTT

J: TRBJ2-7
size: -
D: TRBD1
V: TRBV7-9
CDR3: CASSQVRTGSSYEQYF
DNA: TGTGCCAGCAGCCAAGTCAGGACAGGGTCCTCCTACGAGCAGTACTTC

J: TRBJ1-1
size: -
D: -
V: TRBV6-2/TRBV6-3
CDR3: CASSAGVPLLNTEAFF
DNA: TGTGCCAGCAGTGCAGGGGTACCCTTACTGAACACTGAAGCTTTCTTT

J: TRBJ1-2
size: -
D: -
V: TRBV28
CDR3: CASTKTESYRYTF
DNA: TGTGCCAGCACTAAGACGGAATCCTATCGCTACACCTTC

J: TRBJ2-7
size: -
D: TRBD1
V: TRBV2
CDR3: CASTGTGGHEQYF
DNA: TGTGCCAGTACCGGGACAGGGGGCCACGAGCAGTACTTC

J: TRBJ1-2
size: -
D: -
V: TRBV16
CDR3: CASSLLAAYGYTF
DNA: TGTGCCAGCAGCCTCTTAGCAGCTTATGGCTACACCTTC

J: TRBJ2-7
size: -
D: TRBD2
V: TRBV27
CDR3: CASSKGLPNSEQYF
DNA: TGTGCCAGCAGTAAGGGACTACCCAACTCCGAGCAGTACTTC